A selection of T cell receptor beta chains follows, all from one sample in a study of T cell responses to AZD1222 COVID-19 vaccine. Sequencing was performed with immunoSEQ multiplex PCR; in TCRdb, only in-frame clones are kept and a portion is missing. The repertoire has 100,000 or so clones, over 75% of them found once; the top ten carry roughly a tenth. The sequencing used peripheral blood, collected 28 days after the second AZD1222 dose. Source of these receptors: an adult who received the AZD1222 COVID-19 vaccine. CDR3s include the opening cysteine and the closing phenylalanine or tryptophan. Fields, in order: V gene, J gene, D gene, clone size, CDR3 protein, CDR3 DNA. The D gene is left open where the match is weak. Clone size is given for some rows only: seen once, a few or many times, or a class if the clone is expanded.

V: TRBV28
J: TRBJ2-7
D: TRBD2
size: .
CDR3: CASTAGGDEQYF
DNA: TGTGCCAGCACCGCGGGAGGGGACGAGCAGTACTTC

V: TRBV7-8
J: TRBJ2-6
D: .
size: .
CDR3: CASSPLRANVLTF
DNA: TGTGCCAGCAGCCCCCTTAGGGCCAACGTCCTGACTTTC

V: TRBV9
J: TRBJ1-1
D: .
size: once
CDR3: CASSVEVNTEAFF
DNA: TGTGCCAGCAGCGTTGAGGTGAACACTGAAGCTTTCTTT

V: TRBV9
J: TRBJ1-3
D: .
size: .
CDR3: CASSVLDGSGNTIYF
DNA: TGTGCCAGCAGCGTTCTCGACGGCTCTGGAAACACCATATATTTT

V: TRBV6-5
J: TRBJ1-3
D: .
size: .
CDR3: CASIARRPSGNTIYF
DNA: TGTGCCAGCATTGCCCGACGGCCCTCTGGAAACACCATATATTTT

V: TRBV6-5
J: TRBJ2-7
D: .
size: .
CDR3: CASKSWRDSYEQYF
DNA: TGTGCCAGCAAGTCGTGGCGGGACTCCTACGAGCAGTACTTC

V: TRBV29-1
J: TRBJ2-5
D: .
size: .
CDR3: CSVDNSGAETQYF
DNA: TGCAGCGTTGATAATTCGGGGGCTGAGACCCAGTACTTC

V: TRBV9
J: TRBJ1-5
D: TRBD1
size: .
CDR3: CASSALCTGTGAADDQPQHF
DNA: TGTGCCAGCAGCGCACTATGTACCGGGACAGGGGCCGCGGACGATCAGCCCCAGCATTTT

V: TRBV7-6
J: TRBJ2-7
D: .
size: .
CDR3: CASSLEGHEQYF
DNA: TGTGCCAGCAGCTTAGAGGGACACGAGCAGTACTTC

V: TRBV7-6
J: TRBJ2-7
D: .
size: .
CDR3: CASSLEPRGEQYF
DNA: TGTGCCAGCAGCTTAGAGCCTAGGGGCGAGCAGTACTTC

V: TRBV28
J: TRBJ2-7
D: .
size: .
CDR3: CASSLSLGSEQYF
DNA: TGTGCCAGCAGTTTATCATTGGGAAGCGAGCAGTACTTC

V: TRBV5-1
J: TRBJ2-2
D: .
size: .
CDR3: CASSSAKLSGTGELFF
DNA: TGCGCCAGCAGCTCCGCAAAACTCTCAGGGACCGGGGAGCTGTTTTTT

V: TRBV28
J: TRBJ2-1
D: .
size: .
CDR3: CASRSQGLSYNEQFF
DNA: TGTGCCAGCAGAAGCCAGGGACTTTCCTACAATGAGCAGTTCTTC

V: TRBV9
J: TRBJ2-3
D: TRBD2
size: .
CDR3: CASSLQVGGVDTQYF
DNA: TGTGCCAGCAGCCTCCAAGTGGGGGGGGTGGATACGCAGTATTTT

V: TRBV19
J: TRBJ1-4
D: .
size: once
CDR3: CASSIFSTNEKLFF
DNA: TGTGCCAGTAGTATATTTTCAACTAATGAAAAACTGTTTTTT

V: TRBV30
J: TRBJ2-7
D: .
size: .
CDR3: CASGGPYEQYF
DNA: TGTGCGTCTGGGGGCCCCTACGAGCAGTACTTC

V: TRBV7-2
J: TRBJ2-1
D: TRBD2
size: .
CDR3: CASSLRGLAGVLSYNEQFF
DNA: TGTGCCAGCAGCTTACGGGGACTAGCGGGAGTCCTCTCCTACAATGAGCAGTTCTTC

V: TRBV7-8
J: TRBJ1-5
D: TRBD1
size: .
CDR3: CASRDRGNQPQHF
DNA: TGTGCCAGCAGGGACAGGGGCAATCAGCCCCAGCATTTT

V: TRBV18
J: TRBJ1-1
D: .
size: .
CDR3: CASSPTQNTEAFF
DNA: TGTGCCAGCTCACCAACCCAGAACACTGAAGCTTTCTTT

V: TRBV6-5
J: TRBJ1-4
D: .
size: few
CDR3: CASKLTEISEKLFF
DNA: TGTGCCAGCAAATTGACAGAAATTTCTGAAAAACTGTTTTTT

V: TRBV2
J: TRBJ2-5
D: .
size: .
CDR3: CASSDLGQETQYF
DNA: TGTGCCAGCAGTGATCTGGGGCAAGAGACCCAGTACTTC

V: TRBV18
J: TRBJ1-1
D: TRBD1
size: .
CDR3: CASSPRMPGQSNTEAFF
DNA: TGTGCCAGCTCACCACGGATGCCGGGACAGAGTAACACTGAAGCTTTCTTT

V: TRBV11-2
J: TRBJ2-6
D: .
size: .
CDR3: CASSLAGRSGANVLTF
DNA: TGTGCCAGCAGCTTAGCGGGTCGCTCTGGGGCCAACGTCCTGACTTTC

V: TRBV7-9
J: TRBJ2-5
D: TRBD2
size: .
CDR3: CASSLGRAGGETQYF
DNA: TGTGCCAGCAGCTTGGGGAGAGCGGGAGGGGAGACCCAGTACTTC

V: TRBV6-5
J: TRBJ1-1
D: TRBD1
size: few
CDR3: CASSPGGSGYTEAFF
DNA: TGTGCCAGCAGCCCAGGGGGCTCCGGTTATACTGAAGCTTTCTTT

V: TRBV27
J: TRBJ2-5
D: .
size: once
CDR3: CASSLTGAGSSQETQYF
DNA: TGTGCCAGCAGTTTAACTGGGGCAGGGAGCTCCCAAGAGACCCAGTACTTC

V: TRBV7-2
J: TRBJ2-2
D: .
size: once
CDR3: CASSLARGTGELFF
DNA: TGTGCCAGCAGCTTGGCTAGAGGGACCGGGGAGCTGTTTTTT

V: TRBV12-3/TRBV12-4
J: TRBJ2-7
D: .
size: .
CDR3: CASSHSLEQYF
DNA: TGTGCCAGCAGTCACAGTCTCGAGCAGTACTTC

V: TRBV6-5
J: TRBJ1-2
D: TRBD1
size: .
CDR3: CASSYRTGYGYTF
DNA: TGTGCCAGCAGTTACCGGACAGGCTATGGCTACACCTTC

V: TRBV6-6
J: TRBJ1-5
D: .
size: .
CDR3: CASSLAGDGNQPQHF
DNA: TGTGCCAGCAGCCTCGCCGGGGATGGCAATCAGCCCCAGCATTTT

V: TRBV18
J: TRBJ2-7
D: TRBD1
size: .
CDR3: CASSSGQLNYEQYF
DNA: TGTGCCAGCTCTTCGGGACAGTTAAACTACGAGCAGTACTTC

V: TRBV5-8
J: TRBJ2-7
D: .
size: .
CDR3: CASSMGQGLVYEQYF
DNA: TGTGCCAGCAGCATGGGACAGGGACTAGTCTACGAGCAGTACTTC

V: TRBV5-1
J: TRBJ1-2
D: .
size: .
CDR3: CASSLDRNYGYTF
DNA: TGCGCCAGCAGCTTGGACAGGAACTATGGCTACACCTTC

V: TRBV5-1
J: TRBJ2-7
D: TRBD2
size: .
CDR3: CASSPRTSGLYEQYF
DNA: TGCGCCAGCAGCCCCAGGACTAGCGGGCTCTACGAGCAGTACTTC

V: TRBV4-2
J: TRBJ2-1
D: .
size: .
CDR3: CASSLGLNNEQFF
DNA: TGTGCCAGCAGCCTCGGACTCAACAATGAGCAGTTCTTC

V: TRBV5-1
J: TRBJ2-1
D: TRBD2
size: .
CDR3: CASSPGLAGVSGNEQFF
DNA: TGCGCCAGCAGCCCGGGACTAGCGGGGGTGTCGGGGAATGAGCAGTTCTTC

V: TRBV7-8
J: TRBJ2-3
D: .
size: .
CDR3: CASRESGRTDTQYF
DNA: TGTGCCAGCAGGGAAAGTGGTCGCACAGATACGCAGTATTTT

V: TRBV14
J: TRBJ2-1
D: .
size: .
CDR3: CASSQGVLAPYNEQFF
DNA: TGTGCCAGCAGCCAAGGGGTACTAGCCCCTTACAATGAGCAGTTCTTC

V: TRBV10-1
J: TRBJ1-4
D: .
size: once
CDR3: CASSDGRSVNEKLFF
DNA: TGCGCCAGCAGTGATGGCCGGTCGGTTAATGAAAAACTGTTTTTT

V: TRBV6-6
J: TRBJ1-5
D: .
size: .
CDR3: CASSYPGESAPQHF
DNA: TGTGCCAGCAGTTACCCGGGGGAATCAGCCCCCCAGCATTTT

V: TRBV28
J: TRBJ1-2
D: .
size: .
CDR3: CASSAANQGGYTF
DNA: TGTGCCAGCAGTGCAGCCAACCAGGGAGGCTACACCTTC

V: TRBV5-6
J: TRBJ1-1
D: .
size: .
CDR3: CASSPLGDTEAFF
DNA: TGTGCCAGCAGCCCCTTGGGGGACACTGAAGCTTTCTTT

V: TRBV7-2
J: TRBJ1-4
D: TRBD1
size: .
CDR3: CASSRDRGREKLFF
DNA: TGTGCCAGCAGCAGGGACAGGGGGCGGGAAAAACTGTTTTTT

V: TRBV5-1
J: TRBJ1-2
D: .
size: .
CDR3: CASSPGQANYGYTF
DNA: TGCGCCAGCAGCCCCGGACAAGCTAACTATGGCTACACCTTC

V: TRBV5-6
J: TRBJ1-1
D: .
size: .
CDR3: CASSHSQGMNTEAFF
DNA: TGTGCCAGCAGCCATTCCCAGGGGATGAACACTGAAGCTTTCTTT

V: TRBV5-8
J: TRBJ2-7
D: .
size: .
CDR3: CASSSGMRQRPALDEQYF
DNA: TGTGCCAGCAGCTCAGGCATGAGGCAGCGGCCTGCTCTGGACGAGCAGTACTTC

V: TRBV5-5
J: TRBJ2-7
D: .
size: once
CDR3: CASSLRPMGSYEQYF
DNA: TGTGCCAGCAGCTTGAGGCCCATGGGGTCCTACGAGCAGTACTTC

V: TRBV27
J: TRBJ2-2
D: TRBD1
size: .
CDR3: CASRATGAGELFF
DNA: TGTGCCAGCAGGGCGACAGGGGCCGGGGAGCTGTTTTTT

V: TRBV18
J: TRBJ2-6
D: .
size: .
CDR3: CASSPLGGQGANVLTF
DNA: TGTGCCAGCTCACCACTTGGAGGGCAAGGGGCCAACGTCCTGACTTTC

V: TRBV5-4
J: TRBJ2-2
D: TRBD2
size: .
CDR3: CASSLPGTSGGELFF
DNA: TGTGCCAGCAGCTTGCCCGGGACTAGCGGCGGGGAGCTGTTTTTT

V: TRBV2
J: TRBJ2-2
D: .
size: .
CDR3: CASGGANTGELFF
DNA: TGTGCCAGTGGAGGGGCGAACACCGGGGAGCTGTTTTTT